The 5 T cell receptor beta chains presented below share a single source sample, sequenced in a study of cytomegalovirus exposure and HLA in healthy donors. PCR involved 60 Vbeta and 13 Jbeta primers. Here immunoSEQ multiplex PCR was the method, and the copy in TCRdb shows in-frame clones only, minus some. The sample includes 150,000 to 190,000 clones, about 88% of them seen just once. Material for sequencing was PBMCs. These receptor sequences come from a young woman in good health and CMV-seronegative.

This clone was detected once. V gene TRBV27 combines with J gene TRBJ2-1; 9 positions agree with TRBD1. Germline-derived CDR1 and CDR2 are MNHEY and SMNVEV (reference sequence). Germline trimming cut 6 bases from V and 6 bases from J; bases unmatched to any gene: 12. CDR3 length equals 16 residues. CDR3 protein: CASRGAGTGSINEQFF. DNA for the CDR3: TGTGCCAGCAGGGGCGCCGGGACAGGGAGTATCAATGAGCAGTTCTTC.

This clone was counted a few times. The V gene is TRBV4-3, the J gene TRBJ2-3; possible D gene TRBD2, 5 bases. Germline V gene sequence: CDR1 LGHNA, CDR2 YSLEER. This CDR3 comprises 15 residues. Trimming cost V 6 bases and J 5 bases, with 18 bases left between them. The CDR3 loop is CASSLEGPLVDTQYF. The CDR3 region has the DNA TGCGCCAGCAGTCTCGAGGGCCCCCTGGTAGATACGCAGTATTTT.

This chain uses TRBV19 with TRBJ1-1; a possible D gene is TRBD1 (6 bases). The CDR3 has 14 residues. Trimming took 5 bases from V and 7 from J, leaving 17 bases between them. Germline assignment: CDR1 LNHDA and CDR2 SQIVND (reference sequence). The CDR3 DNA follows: TGTGCCAGTAGTCCGTTCGGGGGGCAAAATGAAGCTTTCTTT. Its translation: CASSPFGGQNEAFF.

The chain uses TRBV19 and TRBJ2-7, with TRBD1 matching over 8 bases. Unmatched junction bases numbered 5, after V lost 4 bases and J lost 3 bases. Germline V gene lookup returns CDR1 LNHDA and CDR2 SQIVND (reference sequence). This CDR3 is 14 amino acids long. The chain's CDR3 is CASSTTGESYEQYF. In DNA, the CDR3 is TGTGCCAGTAGTACGACAGGGGAAAGCTACGAGCAGTACTTC.

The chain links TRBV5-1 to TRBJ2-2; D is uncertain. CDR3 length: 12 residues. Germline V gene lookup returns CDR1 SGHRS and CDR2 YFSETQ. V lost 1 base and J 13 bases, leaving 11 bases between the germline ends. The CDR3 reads CASSLRPGGLFF. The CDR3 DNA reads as TGCGCCAGCAGCTTGAGACCCGGCGGGCTGTTTTTT.